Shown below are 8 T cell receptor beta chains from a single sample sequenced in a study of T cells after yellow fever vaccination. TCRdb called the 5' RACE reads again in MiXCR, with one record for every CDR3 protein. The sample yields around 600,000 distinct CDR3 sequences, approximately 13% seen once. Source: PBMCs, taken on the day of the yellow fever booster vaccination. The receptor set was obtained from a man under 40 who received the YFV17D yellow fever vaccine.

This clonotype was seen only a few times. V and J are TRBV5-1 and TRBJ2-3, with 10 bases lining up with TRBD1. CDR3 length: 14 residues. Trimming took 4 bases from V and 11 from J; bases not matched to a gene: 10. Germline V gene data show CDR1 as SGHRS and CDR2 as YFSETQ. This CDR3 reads CASSQMGTGEGQYF. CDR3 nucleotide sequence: TGCGCCAGCAGCCAAATGGGGACAGGGGAAGGGCAGTATTTT.

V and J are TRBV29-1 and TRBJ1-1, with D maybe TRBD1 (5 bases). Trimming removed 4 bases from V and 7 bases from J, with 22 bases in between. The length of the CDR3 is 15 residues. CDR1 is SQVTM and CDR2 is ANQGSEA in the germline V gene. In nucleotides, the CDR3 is TGCAGCGTTGGTAGGCAGGGACCGATGGCAAATGAAGCTTTCTTT. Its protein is CSVGRQGPMANEAFF.

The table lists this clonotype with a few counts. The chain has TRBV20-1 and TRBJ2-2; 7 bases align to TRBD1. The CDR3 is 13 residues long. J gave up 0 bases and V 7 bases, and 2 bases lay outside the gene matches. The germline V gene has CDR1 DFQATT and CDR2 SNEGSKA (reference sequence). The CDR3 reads CSGQGANTGELFF. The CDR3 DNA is TGCAGTGGACAGGGAGCGAACACCGGGGAGCTGTTTTTT.

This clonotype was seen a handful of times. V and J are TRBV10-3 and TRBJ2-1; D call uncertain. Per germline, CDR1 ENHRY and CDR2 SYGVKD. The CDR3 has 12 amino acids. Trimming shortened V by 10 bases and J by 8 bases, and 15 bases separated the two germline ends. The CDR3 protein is CATNYPPYEQFF. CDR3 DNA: TGTGCCACCAACTACCCCCCCTATGAGCAGTTCTTC.

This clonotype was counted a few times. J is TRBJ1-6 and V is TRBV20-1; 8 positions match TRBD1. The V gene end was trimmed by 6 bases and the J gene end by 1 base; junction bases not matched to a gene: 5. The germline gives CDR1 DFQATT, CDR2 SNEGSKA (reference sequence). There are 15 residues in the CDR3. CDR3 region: CSARGDRSYNSPLHF. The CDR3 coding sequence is TGCAGTGCCAGGGGGGACAGGTCCTATAATTCACCCCTCCACTTT.

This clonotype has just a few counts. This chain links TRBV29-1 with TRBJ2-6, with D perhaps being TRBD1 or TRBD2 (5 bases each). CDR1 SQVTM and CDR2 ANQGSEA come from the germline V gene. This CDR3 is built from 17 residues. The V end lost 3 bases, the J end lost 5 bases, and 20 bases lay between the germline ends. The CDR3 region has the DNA TGCAGCGTTGAGGGCAGGGACCTTCTGGGTAGGGCCAACGTCCTGACTTTC. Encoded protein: CSVEGRDLLGRANVLTF.

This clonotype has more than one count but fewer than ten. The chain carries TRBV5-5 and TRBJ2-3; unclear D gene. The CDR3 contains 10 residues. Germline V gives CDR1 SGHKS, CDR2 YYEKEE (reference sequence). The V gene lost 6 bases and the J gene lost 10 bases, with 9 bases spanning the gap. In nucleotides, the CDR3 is TGTGCCAGCATCCGAGTAGCGCAGTATTTT. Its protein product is CASIRVAQYF. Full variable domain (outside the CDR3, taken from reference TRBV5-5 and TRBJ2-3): DAGVTQSPTHLIKTRGQQVTLRCSPISGHKSVSWYQQVLGQGPQFIFQYYEKEERGRGNFPDRFSARQFPNYSSELNVNALLLGDSALYLCASIRVAQYFGPGTRLTVL.

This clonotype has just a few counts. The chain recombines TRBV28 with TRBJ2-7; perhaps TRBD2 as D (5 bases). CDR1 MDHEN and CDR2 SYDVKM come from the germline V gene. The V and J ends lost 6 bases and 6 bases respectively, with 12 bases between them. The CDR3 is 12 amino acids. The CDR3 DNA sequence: TGTGCCAGCAGCCATACTAGTTCCGAGCAGTACTTC. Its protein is CASSHTSSEQYF. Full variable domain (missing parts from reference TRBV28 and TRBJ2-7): DVKVTQSSRYLVKRTGEKVFLECVQDMDHENMFWYRQDPGLGLRLIYFSYDVKMKEKGDIPEGYSVSREKKERFSLILESASTNQTSMYLCASSHTSSEQYFGPGTRLTVT.